This entry concerns a single TCR beta chain. Germline-derived CDR1 and CDR2 are DFQATT and SNEGSKA (reference sequence). The CDR3 runs 16 residues. This entry belongs to a study of T cells expressing NK-cell markers. TCRdb reprocessed the 5' RACE reads, with one entry per CDR3 protein and no DNA. This sample contains roughly 380,000 distinct CDR3 sequences. This receptor was taken from a man aged 18 to 69 in good health. The genes are TRBV20-1 and TRBJ2-1; the TCRdb D gene call, TRBD1, has no DNA to confirm it. Sequenced sample: blood T cells: a sorted CD56 or NKG2C T cell subset, CD4+ or CD8+ T cells, or bulk PBMC T cells (not recorded which). The CDR3 sequence is CSATPFQGNPFNEQFF.